The 15 T cell receptor beta chains listed next were all sequenced from one sample in a study of T cell changes during pregnancy in multiple sclerosis. Sequencing used immunoSEQ multiplex PCR; TCRdb keeps in-frame clones, though not all of them. This table holds 42,000 or so clones, 70% to 90% found once. The sample here was CD4+ T cells from peripheral blood mononuclear cells, taken after pregnancy. Source of these receptors: a female donor with multiple sclerosis, enrolled in a pregnancy study.

The CDR3 DNA sequence: TGTGCGGGGGGAGAGGGCGCGGCCGGGGAGCTGTTTTTT. This gives the protein CAGGEGAAGELFF. The chain combines TRBV2 with TRBJ2-2; possibly TRBD2 for D (6 bases). This CDR3 has 13 amino acids. CDR1 and CDR2 (germline): SNHLY, FYNNEI.

The chain employs TRBV6-5 and TRBJ1-5, with TRBD1 matching over 8 bases. Per the germline V gene, CDR1 is MNHEY and CDR2 is SVGAGI. The CDR3 is made up of 13 amino acids. The ends lost 6 bases at V and 10 bases at J; junction bases unmatched: 8. Here the CDR3 reads CASRRQGPGPQHF. CDR3 sequence (DNA): TGTGCCAGCAGGCGACAGGGGCCTGGACCCCAGCATTTT.

This clone was picked up one time. The V and J genes are TRBV5-1 and TRBJ1-2, with 7 bases aligning to TRBD1. The length of the CDR3 is 15 residues. Germline values: CDR1 SGHRS, CDR2 YFSETQ. With V trimmed by 4 bases and J by 2 bases, 8 bases remained unmatched. CDR3 sequence reads: CASSPYPGQNYGYTF. In nucleotides, the CDR3 is TGCGCCAGCAGCCCGTACCCGGGACAGAACTATGGCTACACCTTC.

J is TRBJ1-2 and V is TRBV6-5, with D perhaps matching TRBD1 (5 bases). The germline CDR1 and CDR2 sequences are MNHEY and SVGAGI. V dropped 2 bases and J dropped 8 bases, with 12 bases sitting between them. The CDR3 extends over 13 amino acids. This chain's CDR3 is CASSYAEGTGYTF. The CDR3 DNA is TGTGCCAGCAGTTACGCGGAGGGGACCGGCTACACCTTC.

The chain carries TRBV18 and TRBJ2-4, with a possible D match to TRBD1 (5 bases). V lost 5 bases to trimming and J lost 0 bases, with 11 bases between them. This CDR3 comprises 15 residues. The V gene's germline CDR1 is KGHSH and CDR2 LQKENI. The CDR3 DNA reads TGTGCCAGCTCAGACAGAACCCTAGCCAAAAACATTCAGTACTTC. Translating it yields CASSDRTLAKNIQYF.

This chain joins TRBV5-4 and TRBJ1-1, with D uncertain. Trimming stripped 2 bases from V and 3 bases from J, with 17 bases between. CDR1 and CDR2 from the germline V gene are SGHNT and YYREEE (reference sequence). This CDR3 has 16 amino acids. This chain's CDR3 is CASSLFGSDRDTEAFF. The CDR3 region has the DNA TGTGCCAGCAGCTTATTCGGATCGGATCGGGACACTGAAGCTTTCTTT.

The sample holds one count of this clone. The J gene is TRBJ2-3, the V gene TRBV19; 7 nucleotides line up with TRBD2. Germline V gene data show CDR1 as LNHDA and CDR2 as SQIVND (reference sequence). The J segment lost 5 bases and the V segment lost 4 bases, leaving 0 bases of the junction unmatched. The CDR3 length is 12 residues. The CDR3 here is CASSTSGDTQYF. DNA of the CDR3: TGTGCCAGTAGTACTAGCGGAGATACGCAGTATTTT.

In its sample, this clone was seen once. The chain uses TRBV4-1 and TRBJ1-3; D is possibly TRBD1 (6 bases). Germline CDR1 MGHRA, CDR2 YSYEKL. The CDR3 consists of 16 residues. V was shortened by 2 bases and J by 2 bases, with 13 bases between the two germline ends. The CDR3 DNA follows: TGCGCCAGCAGCCAAACCCCCGGGGGGCCTGGAAACACCATATATTTT. Translated, it gives CASSQTPGGPGNTIYF.

Worth noting for this clone: An end of the junction differs from the germline gene, which may be a read error. Other DNA sequences within the sample encode an identical CDR3. This rearrangement joins TRBV18 to TRBJ1-1, with D perhaps TRBD1 (5 bases). CDR1 and CDR2 (germline): KGHSH, LQKENI. CDR3 length: 15 amino acids. DNA for the CDR3: TGTGCTAGCTCACCACGCGGGGGGAGGGACACTGAAGCTTTCTTT. Its protein is CASSPRGGRDTEAFF.

J is TRBJ2-3 and V is TRBV27; D perhaps matches TRBD1 (6 bases). This CDR3 comprises 15 residues. The V gene's germline CDR1 is MNHEY and CDR2 SMNVEV (reference sequence). V gave up 3 bases and J gave up 3 bases, with 13 bases separating them. CDR3 sequence reads: CASSLWGPVTDTQYF. The CDR3 nucleotides are TGTGCCAGCAGTTTGTGGGGGCCGGTAACAGATACGCAGTATTTT.

The chain carries TRBV9 and TRBJ1-2, with 9 bases fitting TRBD1. Germline lookup yields CDR1 SGDLS and CDR2 YYNGEE. The CDR3 loop spans 15 amino acids. V shed 2 bases and J 7 bases; nucleotides not matched to a gene: 9. This CDR3 reads CASSVGDRVRGGYTF. In nucleotides, the CDR3 is TGTGCCAGCAGCGTGGGGGACAGGGTACGGGGTGGCTACACCTTC.

The chain recombines TRBV7-9 with TRBJ2-1; no definite D call. CDR1 SEHNR and CDR2 FQNEAQ come from the germline V gene (reference sequence). The CDR3 is 13 amino acids. Trimming left V 4 bases short and J 7 bases short, with 11 bases between. The DNA of the CDR3 is TGTGCCAGCAGCTCGCCTTCGAGGAATGAGCAGTTCTTC. It translates to CASSSPSRNEQFF.

V usage is TRBV28 and J usage is TRBJ1-5; the D is unclear. Trimming cost V 5 bases and J 6 bases, with 14 bases left between them. The CDR3 sequence is 14 residues long. Germline assignment: CDR1 MDHEN and CDR2 SYDVKM. CDR3 in amino acids: CASSPSGIGQPQHF. Written as DNA, the CDR3 is TGTGCCAGCAGTCCCAGCGGGATCGGTCAGCCCCAGCATTTT.

The CDR3 protein is CASSLERGQGQETQYF. The CDR3 nucleotides read TGCGCCAGCAGCTTGGAGCGGGGACAGGGCCAAGAGACCCAGTACTTC. The V gene is TRBV5-1, the J gene TRBJ2-5, with 9 nucleotides matching TRBD1. The V gene end was trimmed by 0 bases and the J gene end by 1 base; junction bases not matched to a gene: 4. This CDR3 spans 16 amino acids. CDR1 SGHRS and CDR2 YFSETQ come from the germline V gene.

The chain carries TRBV4-3 and TRBJ2-7; 8 nucleotides line up with TRBD2. With V trimmed by 0 bases and J by 3 bases, 7 bases remained unmatched. The V gene's germline CDR1 is LGHNA and CDR2 YSLEER. This CDR3 contains 16 residues. Here the CDR3 reads CASSQEAAGGGYEQYF. The CDR3 DNA follows: TGCGCCAGCAGCCAAGAGGCGGCCGGGGGGGGCTACGAGCAGTACTTC.